This T cell receptor (beta chain) derives from a study of Graves' ophthalmopathy and Graves' hyperthyroidism. This clonotype was seen just once. One end of the junction varies from germline; a read error may be responsible. From germline, CDR1 is SGDLS and CDR2 YYNGEE. CDR3 length equals 16 residues. RNA transcripts were the template, and TCR beta CDR3 regions were amplified from them. RT-PCR was first run with HTBI primers, then multiplex PCR in a second round. A single record per CDR3 protein comes from TCRdb applying MiXCR to the multiplex PCR reads. The table lists roughly 600,000 distinct CDR3 sequences, just under 40% of them singletons, with around 4% in the top ten.

The specimen sequenced was peripheral blood or thyroid tissue (not recorded which). This sequence joins TRBV9 and TRBJ2-7, with 10 bases that match TRBD2. The receptor was isolated from an adult man with Graves' hyperthyroidism. This chain's CDR3 is CASCVLSGGPPDEQYF. CDR3 nucleotide sequence: TGTGCCAGCTGCGTACTTAGCGGGGGGCCTCCGGACGAGCAGTACTTC.